A selection of T cell receptor beta chains follows, all from one sample in a study of control samples from healthy donors and cancer patients. Produced via immunoSEQ multiplex PCR; TCRdb's table is partial and in-frame only. The repertoire has roughly 120,000 clones, about 93% of them found once; the top ten carry about 1.7%. Source material: PBMCs. The origin of the receptors is a man aged 45-60 years with head and neck cancer. Both conserved end residues are part of each CDR3. The D gene is left open where the match is weak. Expanded clones get a size class; other rows say once, few or many, or leave the size out.

d_call,clone_size,v_call,j_call,cdr3_nt,cdr3_aa
TRBD1,NA,TRBV4-1,TRBJ2-7,TGCGCCAGCAGCCAAGGTTGGGACAGGGGCTTCTACGAGCAGTACTTC,CASSQGWDRGFYEQYF
NA,NA,TRBV4-2,TRBJ2-1,TGTGCCAGCAGCCAAGAATTGGGGGGACAATACAATGAGCAGTTCTTC,CASSQELGGQYNEQFF
NA,NA,TRBV28,TRBJ1-6,TGTGCCAGCAGTCCTGCGGTGTATTCACCCCTCCACTTT,CASSPAVYSPLHF
NA,few,TRBV4-3,TRBJ1-4,TGCGCCAGCAGCCAAGTTTGGGGGCCGACAACTAATGAAAAACTGTTTTTT,CASSQVWGPTTNEKLFF
NA,NA,TRBV16,TRBJ1-2,TGTGCCAGCAGCCAATCGGACCCGGGGAACTATGGCTACACCTTC,CASSQSDPGNYGYTF
TRBD2,NA,TRBV5-4,TRBJ2-1,TGTGCCAGCAGCTTGGAGTGGCTAGCGGGGGTACCAGGTGAGCAGTTCTTC,CASSLEWLAGVPGEQFF
NA,NA,TRBV27,TRBJ2-6,TGTGCCAGCAGTTTATTCTACGGGACGGGCAGCTCTGGGGCCAACGTCCTGACTTTC,CASSLFYGTGSSGANVLTF
NA,NA,TRBV5-1,TRBJ2-3,TGCGCCAGCAGCTCCAGGCGGCGGGGTAGCACAGATACGCAGTATTTT,CASSSRRRGSTDTQYF
NA,NA,TRBV6-5,TRBJ1-1,TGTGCCGGGGGGCCACGGTACACTGAAGCTTTCTTT,CAGGPRYTEAFF
NA,few,TRBV7-9,TRBJ1-1,TGTGCCAGCAGCCTAAGCAGAACTGAAGCTTTCTTT,CASSLSRTEAFF
NA,NA,TRBV6-5,TRBJ1-2,TGTGCCAGCAGTCCCGCCGCCCGAGGGAGCGGCTACACCTTC,CASSPAARGSGYTF
TRBD2,NA,TRBV4-2,TRBJ2-3,TGTGCCAGCAGCCAATCGGGACTAGCTCTTCCAGATACGCAGTATTTT,CASSQSGLALPDTQYF
NA,NA,TRBV24-1,TRBJ2-4,TGTGCCACCAGTGATCCACCGGGTAACATTCAGTACTTC,CATSDPPGNIQYF
NA,NA,TRBV6-5,TRBJ1-1,TGTGCCAGCAGTTACGGGTTCAGGGAGACTGAAGCTTTCTTT,CASSYGFRETEAFF
TRBD2,NA,TRBV6-2/TRBV6-3,TRBJ2-3,TGTGCCAGCAGTGCCCCGCGGGGGGACGGCACAGATACGCAGTATTTT,CASSAPRGDGTDTQYF
NA,NA,TRBV18,TRBJ2-5,TGTGCCAGCTCACGCGCGGGCAGGGGAGGTGGAGAGACCCAGTACTTC,CASSRAGRGGGETQYF
TRBD2,NA,TRBV5-4,TRBJ2-5,TGTGCCAGCAGGAGCGGGGGGGCTACCGAAGAGACCCAGTACTTC,CASRSGGATEETQYF
NA,NA,TRBV19,TRBJ1-5,TGTGCCAGTAGTATTACAGGGAACAATCAGCCCCAGCATTTT,CASSITGNNQPQHF
NA,NA,TRBV2,TRBJ1-5,TGTGCCAGCAGTGTGGAAGGGAGGGTTGGTCAGCCCCAGCATTTT,CASSVEGRVGQPQHF
TRBD1,NA,TRBV5-4,TRBJ1-3,TGTGCCAGCAGCTTGGGGGGACAGACTAGTAACACCATATATTTT,CASSLGGQTSNTIYF
TRBD1,NA,TRBV5-8,TRBJ2-5,TGTGCCAGCAGCTTAACAGGGGGCGCGTTGGAGACCCAGTACTTC,CASSLTGGALETQYF
NA,NA,TRBV19,TRBJ1-1,TGTGCCAGCTTTTCTGGGGGCGCGGCAGCTTTCTTT,CASFSGGAAAFF
NA,NA,TRBV12-3/TRBV12-4,TRBJ1-4,TGTGCCAGCAGTTTTTGGGACGCAAAACTGTTTTTT,CASSFWDAKLFF
NA,NA,TRBV28,TRBJ1-4,TGTGCCAGCACCCCCTACAGGGTGGATGAAAAACTGTTTTTT,CASTPYRVDEKLFF
TRBD1,NA,TRBV2,TRBJ1-2,TGTGCCAGCGGGACAGGGCGTCGGGGCTATGGCTACACCTTC,CASGTGRRGYGYTF
NA,NA,TRBV6-2/TRBV6-3,TRBJ2-7,TGTGCCAGCAGTTACTCGCGTCCCACAGGTGGGGGAGAGCAGTACTTC,CASSYSRPTGGGEQYF
NA,NA,TRBV4-3,TRBJ1-2,TGCGCCAGCAGCCAAGGTCCGTCCCCTAACTATGGCTACACCTTC,CASSQGPSPNYGYTF
NA,NA,TRBV30,TRBJ1-1,TGTGCCTGGACGGACTTAGGGGGGCCCTTGAACACTGAAGCTTTCTTT,CAWTDLGGPLNTEAFF
NA,NA,TRBV20-1,TRBJ2-1,TGCAGTGCTAGTTGGACGGGGTACAATGAGCAGTTCTTC,CSASWTGYNEQFF
NA,NA,TRBV7-2,TRBJ2-1,TGTGCCAGCAGCTTAGAGTCCACCTCCGCCTACAATGAGCAGTTCTTC,CASSLESTSAYNEQFF
TRBD2,NA,TRBV24-1,TRBJ2-1,TGTGCCACCAGTGATTTTGGGCGGGGGAATGAGCAGTTCTTC,CATSDFGRGNEQFF
TRBD1,NA,TRBV6-6,TRBJ1-5,TGTGCCAGCAGGACAGGGGGTTGGTATCAGCCCCAGCATTTT,CASRTGGWYQPQHF
TRBD1,NA,TRBV19,TRBJ1-3,TGTGCCAGTAGTAAGGGACAGGGCTCTGGAAACACCATATATTTT,CASSKGQGSGNTIYF
TRBD1,NA,TRBV18,TRBJ1-5,TGTGCCAGCTCCCCATTCAAGCAGGGGGTAAATCAGCCCCAGCATTTT,CASSPFKQGVNQPQHF
NA,once,TRBV28,TRBJ1-2,TGTGCCAGCACCTTATACGGGGGATCCGGCTACACCTTC,CASTLYGGSGYTF
NA,NA,TRBV6-2/TRBV6-3,TRBJ2-3,TGTGCCAGCAGTTACATCGCAGATACGCAGTATTTT,CASSYIADTQYF
NA,NA,TRBV5-6,TRBJ1-4,TGTGCCAGCAGCTCACAGGGCGGTAATGAAAAACTGTTTTTT,CASSSQGGNEKLFF
TRBD1,NA,TRBV7-6,TRBJ2-7,TGTGCCAGCAGCTTAGACAGGGGTGGGCAGTACTTC,CASSLDRGGQYF
NA,few,TRBV7-2,TRBJ1-5,TGTGCCAGCAGCGGGAATTATAGCAATCAGCCCCAGCATTTT,CASSGNYSNQPQHF
NA,NA,TRBV3-1/TRBV3-2,TRBJ1-1,TGTGCCAGCAGCCCTTTCAGGGGACCGCCGGCTTTCTTT,CASSPFRGPPAFF
NA,NA,TRBV14,TRBJ1-2,TGTGCCAGCAGCCAAGGGATCTATGGCTACACCTTC,CASSQGIYGYTF